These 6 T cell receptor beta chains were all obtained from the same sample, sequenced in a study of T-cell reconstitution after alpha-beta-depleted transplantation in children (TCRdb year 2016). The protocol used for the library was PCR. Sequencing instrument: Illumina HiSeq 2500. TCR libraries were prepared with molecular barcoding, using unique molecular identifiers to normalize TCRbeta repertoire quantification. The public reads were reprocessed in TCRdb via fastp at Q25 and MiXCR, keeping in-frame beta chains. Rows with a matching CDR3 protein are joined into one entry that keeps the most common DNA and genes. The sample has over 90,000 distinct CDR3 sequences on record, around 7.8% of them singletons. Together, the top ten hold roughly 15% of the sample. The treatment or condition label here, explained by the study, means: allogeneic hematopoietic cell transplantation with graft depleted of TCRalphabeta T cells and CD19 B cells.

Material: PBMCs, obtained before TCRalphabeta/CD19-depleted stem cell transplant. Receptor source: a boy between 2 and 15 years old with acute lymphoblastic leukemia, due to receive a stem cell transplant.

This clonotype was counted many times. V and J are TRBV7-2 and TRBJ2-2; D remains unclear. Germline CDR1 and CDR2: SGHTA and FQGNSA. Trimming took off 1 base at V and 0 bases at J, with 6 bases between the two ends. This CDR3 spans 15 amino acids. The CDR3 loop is CASSLVSPNTGELFF. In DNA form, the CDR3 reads TGTGCCAGCAGCTTAGTTTCTCCGAACACCGGGGAGCTGTTTTTT.

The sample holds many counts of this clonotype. CDR3 nucleotide sequence: TGTGCCAGCAGTTTGGCCGGCAGGGGTTTATCCCTGAACACTGAAGCTTTCTTT. This translates into CASSLAGRGLSLNTEAFF. This sequence joins TRBV12-3 or TRBV12-4 and TRBJ1-1; D is perhaps TRBD1 (6 bases). The CDR3 is 18 residues long. The ends were cut back, 3 bases at V and 0 bases at J, with 20 bases in the middle.

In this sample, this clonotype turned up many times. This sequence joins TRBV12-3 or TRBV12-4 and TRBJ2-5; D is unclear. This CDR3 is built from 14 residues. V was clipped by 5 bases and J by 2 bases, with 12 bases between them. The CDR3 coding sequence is TGTGCCAGCAGTACCCTCTCCTCTCAAGAGACCCAGTACTTC. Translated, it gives CASSTLSSQETQYF.

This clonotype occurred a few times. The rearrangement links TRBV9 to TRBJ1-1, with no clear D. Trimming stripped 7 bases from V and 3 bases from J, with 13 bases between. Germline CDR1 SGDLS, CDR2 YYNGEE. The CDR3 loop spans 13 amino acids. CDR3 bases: TGTGCCAGCGGTCAGGCTGGGCACACTGAAGCTTTCTTT. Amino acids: CASGQAGHTEAFF.

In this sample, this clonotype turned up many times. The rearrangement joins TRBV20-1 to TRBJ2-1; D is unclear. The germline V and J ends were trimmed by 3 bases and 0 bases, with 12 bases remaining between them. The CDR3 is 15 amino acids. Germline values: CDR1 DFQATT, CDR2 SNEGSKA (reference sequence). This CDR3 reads CSASEVASSYNEQFF. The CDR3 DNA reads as TGCAGTGCTAGTGAGGTGGCCAGCTCCTACAATGAGCAGTTCTTC.

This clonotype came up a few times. The CDR3 coding sequence is TGCGCCAGCAGCGGAGGACTAGCGGAGACAGATACGCAGTATTTT. Its translation: CASSGGLAETDTQYF. The rearrangement uses TRBV5-1 and TRBJ2-3; 10 nucleotides match TRBD2. V shed 4 bases and J 3 bases; nucleotides not matched to a gene: 5. The germline V gene encodes CDR1 SGHRS and CDR2 YFSETQ. This CDR3 region has 15 residues.